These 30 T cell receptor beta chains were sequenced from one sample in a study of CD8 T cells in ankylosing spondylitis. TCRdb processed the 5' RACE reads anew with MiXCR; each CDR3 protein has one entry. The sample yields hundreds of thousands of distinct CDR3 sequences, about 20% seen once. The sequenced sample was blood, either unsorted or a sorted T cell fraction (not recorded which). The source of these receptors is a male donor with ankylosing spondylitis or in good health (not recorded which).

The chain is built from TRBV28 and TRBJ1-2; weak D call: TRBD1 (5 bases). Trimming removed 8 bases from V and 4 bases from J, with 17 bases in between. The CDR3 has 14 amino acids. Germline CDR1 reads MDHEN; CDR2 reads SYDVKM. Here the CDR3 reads CASGDRGWSYGYTF. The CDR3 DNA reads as TGTGCCAGCGGAGATAGGGGATGGAGCTATGGCTACACCTTC.

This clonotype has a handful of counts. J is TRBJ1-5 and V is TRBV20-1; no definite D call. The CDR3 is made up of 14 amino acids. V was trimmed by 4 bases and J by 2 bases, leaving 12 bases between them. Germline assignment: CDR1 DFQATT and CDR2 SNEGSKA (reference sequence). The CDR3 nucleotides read TGCAGTGCTAAGACAACCGGGGGCAATCAGCCCCAGCATTTT. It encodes CSAKTTGGNQPQHF.

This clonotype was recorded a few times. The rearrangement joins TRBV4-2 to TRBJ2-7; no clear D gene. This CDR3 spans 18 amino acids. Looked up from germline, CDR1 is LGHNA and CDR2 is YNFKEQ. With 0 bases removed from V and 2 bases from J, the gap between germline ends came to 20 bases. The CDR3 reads CASSQDLFVGPNTYEQYF. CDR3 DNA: TGTGCCAGCAGCCAAGATCTTTTTGTTGGGCCCAATACCTACGAGCAGTACTTC.

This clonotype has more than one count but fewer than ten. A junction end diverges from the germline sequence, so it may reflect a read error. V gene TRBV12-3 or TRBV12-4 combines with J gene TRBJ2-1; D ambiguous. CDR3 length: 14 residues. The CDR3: CASSFPPGLFGLVF. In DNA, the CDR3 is TGTGCCAGCAGTTTTCCCCCTGGGCTCTTCGGGCTCGTCTTC.

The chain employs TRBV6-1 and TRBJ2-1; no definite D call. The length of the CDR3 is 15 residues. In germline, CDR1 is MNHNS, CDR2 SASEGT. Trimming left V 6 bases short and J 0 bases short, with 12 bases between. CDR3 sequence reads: CASSIDVNSYNEQFF. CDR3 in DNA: TGTGCCAGCAGCATCGACGTCAACTCCTACAATGAGCAGTTCTTC.

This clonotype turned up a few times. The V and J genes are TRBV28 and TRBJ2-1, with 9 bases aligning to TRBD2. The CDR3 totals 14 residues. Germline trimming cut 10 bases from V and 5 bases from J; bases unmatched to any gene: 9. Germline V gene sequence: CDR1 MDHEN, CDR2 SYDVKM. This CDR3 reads CAIPGGGADNEQFF. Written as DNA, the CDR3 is TGTGCCATCCCCGGCGGGGGGGCCGACAATGAGCAGTTCTTC.

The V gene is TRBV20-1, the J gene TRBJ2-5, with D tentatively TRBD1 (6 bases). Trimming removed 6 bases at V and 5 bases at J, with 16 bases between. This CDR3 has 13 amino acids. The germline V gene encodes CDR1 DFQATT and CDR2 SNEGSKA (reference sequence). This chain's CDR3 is CSAEQGSGETQYF. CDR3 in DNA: TGCAGTGCCGAACAGGGATCCGGGGAGACCCAGTACTTC.

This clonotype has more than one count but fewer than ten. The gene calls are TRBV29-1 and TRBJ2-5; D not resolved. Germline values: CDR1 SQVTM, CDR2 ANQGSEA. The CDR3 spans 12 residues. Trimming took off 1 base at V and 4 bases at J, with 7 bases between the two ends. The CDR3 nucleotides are TGCAGCGTTGAAGGTCTAACAGAGACCCAGTACTTC. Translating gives CSVEGLTETQYF. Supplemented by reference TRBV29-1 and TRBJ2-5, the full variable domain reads SAVISQKPSRDICQRGTSLTIQCQVDSQVTMMFWYRQQPGQSLTLIATANQGSEATYESGFVIDKFPISRPNLTFSTLTVSNMSPEDSSIYLCSVEGLTETQYFGPGTRLLVL.

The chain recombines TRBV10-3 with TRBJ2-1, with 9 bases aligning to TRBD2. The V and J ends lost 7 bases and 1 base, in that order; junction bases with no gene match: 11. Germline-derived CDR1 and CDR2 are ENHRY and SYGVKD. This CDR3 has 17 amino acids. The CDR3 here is CAITGSASGASYNEQFF. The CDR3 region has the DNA TGTGCCATCACAGGCTCGGCTAGCGGGGCGTCCTACAATGAGCAGTTCTTC.

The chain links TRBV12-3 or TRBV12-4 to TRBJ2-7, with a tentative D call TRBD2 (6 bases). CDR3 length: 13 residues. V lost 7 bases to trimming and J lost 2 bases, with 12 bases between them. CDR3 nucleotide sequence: TGTGCCAGCATGGGGGGACGGGCCTACGAGCAGTACTTC. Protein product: CASMGGRAYEQYF.

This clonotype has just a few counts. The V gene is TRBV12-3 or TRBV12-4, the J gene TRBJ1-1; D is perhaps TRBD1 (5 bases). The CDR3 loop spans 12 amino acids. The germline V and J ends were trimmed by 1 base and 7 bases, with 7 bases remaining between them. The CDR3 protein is CASSLVGGEAFF. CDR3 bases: TGTGCCAGCAGTTTAGTCGGGGGTGAAGCTTTCTTT.

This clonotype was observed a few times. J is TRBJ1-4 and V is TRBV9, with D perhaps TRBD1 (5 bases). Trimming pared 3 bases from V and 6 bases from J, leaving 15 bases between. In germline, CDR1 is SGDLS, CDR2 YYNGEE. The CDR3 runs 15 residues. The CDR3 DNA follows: TGTGCCAGCAGCGCGGACCTGGAGGGACATGAAAAACTGTTTTTT. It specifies CASSADLEGHEKLFF.

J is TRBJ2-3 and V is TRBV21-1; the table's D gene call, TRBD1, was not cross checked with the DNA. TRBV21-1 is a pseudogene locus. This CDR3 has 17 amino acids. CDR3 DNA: TGTGCCAGCAGCAGCCCCCCGTCAGGGTATAGCACAGATACGCAGTATTTT. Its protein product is CASSSPPSGYSTDTQYF.

The CDR3 bases are TGCAGTGCTAGAGACTTAACTGGGACAGACTACGAGCAGTACTTC. Amino acid sequence: CSARDLTGTDYEQYF. The chain recombines TRBV20-1 with TRBJ2-7; 7 nucleotides line up with TRBD1. The V gene's germline CDR1 is DFQATT and CDR2 SNEGSKA (reference sequence). This CDR3 region has 15 residues. Trimming removed 0 bases from V and 3 bases from J; junction bases left unmatched: 8.

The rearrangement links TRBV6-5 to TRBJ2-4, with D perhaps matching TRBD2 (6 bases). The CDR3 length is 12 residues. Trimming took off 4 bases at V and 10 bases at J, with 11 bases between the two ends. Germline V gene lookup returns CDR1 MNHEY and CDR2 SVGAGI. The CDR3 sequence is CASSSGTSIQYF. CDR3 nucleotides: TGTGCCAGCAGTTCCGGGACTTCGATTCAGTACTTC.

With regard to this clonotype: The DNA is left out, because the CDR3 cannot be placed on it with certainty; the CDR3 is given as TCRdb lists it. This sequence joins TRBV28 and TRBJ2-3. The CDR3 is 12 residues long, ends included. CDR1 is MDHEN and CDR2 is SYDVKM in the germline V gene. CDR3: CASSSSLDTQYF.

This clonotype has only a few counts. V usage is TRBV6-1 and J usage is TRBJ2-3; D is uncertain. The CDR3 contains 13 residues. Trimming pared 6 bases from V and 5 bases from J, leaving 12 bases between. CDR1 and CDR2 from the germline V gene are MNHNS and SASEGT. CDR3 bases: TGTGCCAGCAGCTTCGGTTTGGGAGATACGCAGTATTTT. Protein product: CASSFGLGDTQYF.

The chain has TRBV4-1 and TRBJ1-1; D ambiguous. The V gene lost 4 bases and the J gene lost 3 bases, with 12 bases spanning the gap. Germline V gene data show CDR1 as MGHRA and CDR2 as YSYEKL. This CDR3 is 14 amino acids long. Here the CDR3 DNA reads TGCGCCAGCAGCCCCGGACGCGGAGACACTGAAGCTTTCTTT. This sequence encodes CASSPGRGDTEAFF.

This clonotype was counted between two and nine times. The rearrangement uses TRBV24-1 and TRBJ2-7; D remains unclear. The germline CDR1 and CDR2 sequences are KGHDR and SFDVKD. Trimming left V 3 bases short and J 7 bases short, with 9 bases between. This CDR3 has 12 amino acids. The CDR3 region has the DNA TGTGCCACCAGTGATACCGCAGGTGAGCAGTACTTC. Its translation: CATSDTAGEQYF.

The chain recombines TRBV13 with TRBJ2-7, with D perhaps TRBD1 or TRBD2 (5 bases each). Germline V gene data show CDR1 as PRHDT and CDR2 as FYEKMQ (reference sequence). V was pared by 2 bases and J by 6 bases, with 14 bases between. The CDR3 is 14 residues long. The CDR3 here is CASSLPPGGVEQYF. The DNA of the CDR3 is TGTGCCAGCAGCTTACCCCCTGGGGGTGTCGAGCAGTACTTC.

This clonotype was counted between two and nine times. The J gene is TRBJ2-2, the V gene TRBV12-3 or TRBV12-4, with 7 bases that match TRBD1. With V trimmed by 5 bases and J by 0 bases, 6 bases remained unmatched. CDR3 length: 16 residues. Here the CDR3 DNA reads TGTGCCAGCAGTCTCTGGGACAGAACGAACACCGGGGAGCTGTTTTTT. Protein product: CASSLWDRTNTGELFF.

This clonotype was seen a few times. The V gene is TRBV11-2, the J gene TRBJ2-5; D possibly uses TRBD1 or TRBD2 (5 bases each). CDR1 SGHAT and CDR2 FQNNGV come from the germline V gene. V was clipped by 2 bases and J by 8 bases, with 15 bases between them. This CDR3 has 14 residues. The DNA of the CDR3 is TGTGCCAGCAGCTTACGACCTGAAGGGGACACCCAGTACTTC. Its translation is CASSLRPEGDTQYF.

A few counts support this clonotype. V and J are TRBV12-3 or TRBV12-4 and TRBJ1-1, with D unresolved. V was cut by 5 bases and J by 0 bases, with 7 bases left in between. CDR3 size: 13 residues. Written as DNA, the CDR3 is TGTGCCAGCAGTCCTTCCATGAACACTGAAGCTTTCTTT. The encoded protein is CASSPSMNTEAFF.

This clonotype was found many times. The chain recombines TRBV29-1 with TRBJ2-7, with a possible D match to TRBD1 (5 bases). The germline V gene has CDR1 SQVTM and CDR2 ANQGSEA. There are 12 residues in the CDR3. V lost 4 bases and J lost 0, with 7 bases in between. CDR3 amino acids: CSVADNSYEQYF. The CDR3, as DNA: TGCAGCGTTGCGGACAACTCCTACGAGCAGTACTTC.

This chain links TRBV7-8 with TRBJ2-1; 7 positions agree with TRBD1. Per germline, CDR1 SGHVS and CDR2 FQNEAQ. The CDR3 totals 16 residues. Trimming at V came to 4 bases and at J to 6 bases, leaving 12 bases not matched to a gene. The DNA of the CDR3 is TGTGCCAGCAGCTCCCTCCTTACAGGGGTGGGCAATGAGCAGTTCTTC. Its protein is CASSSLLTGVGNEQFF.

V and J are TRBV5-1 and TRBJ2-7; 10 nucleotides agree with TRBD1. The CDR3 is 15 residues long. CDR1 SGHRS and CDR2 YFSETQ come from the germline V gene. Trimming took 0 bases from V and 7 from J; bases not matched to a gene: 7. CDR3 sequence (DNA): TGCGCCAGCAGCTTGGGGGGACAGGGGACCCCGGAGCAGTACTTC. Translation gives CASSLGGQGTPEQYF.

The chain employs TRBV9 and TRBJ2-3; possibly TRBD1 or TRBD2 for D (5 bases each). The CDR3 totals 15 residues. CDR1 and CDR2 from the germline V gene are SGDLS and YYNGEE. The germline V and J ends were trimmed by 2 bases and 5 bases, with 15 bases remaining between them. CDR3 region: CASSVGAPPRDTQYF. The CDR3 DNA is TGTGCCAGCAGCGTCGGGGCTCCTCCCCGAGATACGCAGTATTTT.

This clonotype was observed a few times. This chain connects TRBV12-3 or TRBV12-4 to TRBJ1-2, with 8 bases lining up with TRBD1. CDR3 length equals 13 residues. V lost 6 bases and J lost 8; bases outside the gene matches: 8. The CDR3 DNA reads TGTGCCAGCAGCCTGACAGGGGACGAGGGCTACACCTTC. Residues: CASSLTGDEGYTF.

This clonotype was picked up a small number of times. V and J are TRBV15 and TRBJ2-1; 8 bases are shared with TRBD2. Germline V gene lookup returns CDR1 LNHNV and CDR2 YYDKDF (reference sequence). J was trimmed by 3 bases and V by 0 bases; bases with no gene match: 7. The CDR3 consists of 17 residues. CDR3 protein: CATSRDLRGGHYNEQFF. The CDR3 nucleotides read TGTGCCACCAGCAGAGATTTACGGGGGGGCCACTACAATGAGCAGTTCTTC. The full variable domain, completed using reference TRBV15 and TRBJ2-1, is DAMVIQNPRYQVTQFGKPVTLSCSQTLNHNVMYWYQQKSSQAPKLLFHYYDKDFNNEADTPDNFQSRRPNTSFCFLDIRSPGLGDTAMYLCATSRDLRGGHYNEQFFGPGTRLTVL.

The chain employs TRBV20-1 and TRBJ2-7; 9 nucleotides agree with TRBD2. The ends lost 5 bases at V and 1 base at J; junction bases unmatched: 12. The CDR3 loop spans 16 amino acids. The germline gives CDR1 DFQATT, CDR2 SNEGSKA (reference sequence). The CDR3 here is CSAPGGLAGISYEQYF. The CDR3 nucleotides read TGCAGTGCTCCCGGGGGTCTAGCGGGGATTTCCTACGAGCAGTACTTC.